This entry describes one T cell receptor (beta chain). Its matching antigen is unknown. The data originate from a study of T cells in Graves' hyperthyroidism and ophthalmopathy. Study-level findings and limits: Classification by a 13 V-J model distinguished ophthalmopathy from stable hyperthyroidism. Ophthalmopathy got predicted by the model a median approximately 6.4 months before its onset. Within blood appeared most thyroid clonotypes that had expanded above 0.001.

The V and J ends lost 0 bases and 2 bases respectively, with 7 bases between them. Per germline, CDR1 MNHNY and CDR2 SVGAGI (reference sequence). The CDR3 covers 15 residues. RNA transcripts served as the template for amplifying TCR beta CDR3 regions. The HTBI primer set drove a first-round RT-PCR of the TCR CDR3. TCRdb re-called the multiplex PCR reads through MiXCR, storing one row per CDR3 protein. The sample contains 660,000 or so distinct CDR3 sequences, nearly 45% of which appear only once. The sequenced sample consisted of peripheral blood or thyroid tissue (not recorded which). This TCR came from an adult man with Graves' disease, either hyperthyroidism or ophthalmopathy (not recorded which). The rearrangement links TRBV6-6 to TRBJ1-4; D unresolved. This CDR3 is CASSYSGFTNEKLFF. CDR3 coding DNA: TGTGCCAGCAGTTACTCGGGTTTTACTAATGAAAAACTGTTTTTT.